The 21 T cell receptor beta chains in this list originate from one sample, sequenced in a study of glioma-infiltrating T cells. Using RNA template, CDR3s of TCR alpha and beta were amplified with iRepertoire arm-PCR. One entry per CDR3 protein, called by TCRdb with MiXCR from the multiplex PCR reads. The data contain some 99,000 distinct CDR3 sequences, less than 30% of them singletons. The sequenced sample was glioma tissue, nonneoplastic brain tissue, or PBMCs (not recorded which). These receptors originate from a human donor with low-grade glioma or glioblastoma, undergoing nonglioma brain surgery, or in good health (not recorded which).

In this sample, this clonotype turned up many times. This CDR3 is CSVGVGTTPSEQYF. CDR3 coding DNA: TGCAGCGTTGGGGTGGGGACAACTCCCTCCGAGCAGTACTTC. The chain joins TRBV29-1 to TRBJ2-7; D perhaps matches TRBD1 (6 bases). Per the germline V gene, CDR1 is SQVTM and CDR2 is ANQGSEA. The CDR3 sequence is 14 residues long. V lost 4 bases to trimming and J lost 6 bases, with 19 bases between them.

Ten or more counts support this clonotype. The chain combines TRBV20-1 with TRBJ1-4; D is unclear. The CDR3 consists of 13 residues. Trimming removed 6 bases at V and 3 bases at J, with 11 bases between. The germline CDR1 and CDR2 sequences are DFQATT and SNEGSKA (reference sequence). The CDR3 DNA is TGCAGTGCAAGGATTGCAGCTAATGAAAAACTGTTTTTT. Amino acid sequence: CSARIAANEKLFF.

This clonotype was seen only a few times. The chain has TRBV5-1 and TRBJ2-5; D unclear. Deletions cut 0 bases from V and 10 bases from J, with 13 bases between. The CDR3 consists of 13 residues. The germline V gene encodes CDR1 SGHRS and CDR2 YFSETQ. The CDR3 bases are TGCGCCAGCAGCTTGGCCCCGCAAGAGGTCCAGTACTTC. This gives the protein CASSLAPQEVQYF. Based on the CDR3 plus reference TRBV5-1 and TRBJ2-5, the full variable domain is KAGVTQTPRYLIKTRGQQVTLSCSPISGHRSVSWYQQTPGQGLQFLFEYFSETQRNKGNFPGRFSGRQFSNSRSEMNVSTLELGDSALYLCASSLAPQEVQYFGPGTRLLVL.

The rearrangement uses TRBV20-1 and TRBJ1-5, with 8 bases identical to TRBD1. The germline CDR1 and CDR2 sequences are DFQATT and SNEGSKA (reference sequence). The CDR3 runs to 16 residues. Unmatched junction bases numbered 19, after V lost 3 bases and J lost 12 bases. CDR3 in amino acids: CSASRTGTGSNRHQHF. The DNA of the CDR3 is TGCAGTGCTAGTCGTACCGGGACAGGCTCCAATCGGCACCAGCATTTT.

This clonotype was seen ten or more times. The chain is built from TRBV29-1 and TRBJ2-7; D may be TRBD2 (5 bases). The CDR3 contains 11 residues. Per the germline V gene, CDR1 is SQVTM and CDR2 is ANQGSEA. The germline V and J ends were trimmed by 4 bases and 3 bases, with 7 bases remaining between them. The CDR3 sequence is CSVGGVYEQYF. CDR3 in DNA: TGCAGCGTTGGGGGAGTCTACGAGCAGTACTTC.

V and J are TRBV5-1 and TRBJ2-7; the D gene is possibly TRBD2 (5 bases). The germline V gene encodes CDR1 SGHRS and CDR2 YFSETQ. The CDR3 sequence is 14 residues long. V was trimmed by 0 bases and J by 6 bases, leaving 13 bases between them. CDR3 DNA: TGCGCCAGCAGCTTGGATTCGGGGAAGGTCGAGCAGTACTTC. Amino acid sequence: CASSLDSGKVEQYF. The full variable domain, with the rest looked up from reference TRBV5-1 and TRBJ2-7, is KAGVTQTPRYLIKTRGQQVTLSCSPISGHRSVSWYQQTPGQGLQFLFEYFSETQRNKGNFPGRFSGRQFSNSRSEMNVSTLELGDSALYLCASSLDSGKVEQYFGPGTRLTVT.

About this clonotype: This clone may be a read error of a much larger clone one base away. The CDR3 reads CASKVSVYTEAFF. The CDR3 nucleotides are TGTGCCAGCAAGGTCTCCGTCTACACTGAAGCTTTCTTT. This chain connects TRBV3-1 to TRBJ1-1; D call uncertain. With 7 bases removed from V and 3 bases from J, the gap between germline ends came to 12 bases. The CDR3 has 13 residues. Germline CDR1 reads LGHDT; CDR2 reads YNNKEL (reference sequence).

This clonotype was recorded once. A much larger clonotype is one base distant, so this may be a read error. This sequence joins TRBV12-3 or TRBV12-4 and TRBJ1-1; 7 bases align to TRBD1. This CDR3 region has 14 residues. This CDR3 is CTSSQGVVRTEAFF. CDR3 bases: TGTACCAGCAGCCAGGGGGTTGTTAGAACTGAAGCTTTCTTT.

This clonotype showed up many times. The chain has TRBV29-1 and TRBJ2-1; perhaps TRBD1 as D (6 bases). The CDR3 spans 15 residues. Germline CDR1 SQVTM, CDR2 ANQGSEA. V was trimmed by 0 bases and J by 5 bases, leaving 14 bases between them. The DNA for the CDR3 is TGCAGCGTTGAAGATTTCAGGGGTCACAACAATGAGCAGTTCTTC. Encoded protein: CSVEDFRGHNNEQFF.

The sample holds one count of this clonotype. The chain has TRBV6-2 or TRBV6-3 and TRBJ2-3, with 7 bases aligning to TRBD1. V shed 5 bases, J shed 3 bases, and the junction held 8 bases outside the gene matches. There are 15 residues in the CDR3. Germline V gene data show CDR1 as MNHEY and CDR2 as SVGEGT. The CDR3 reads CASSDRNRGTDTQYF. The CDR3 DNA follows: TGTGCCAGCAGTGACAGGAACAGGGGTACAGATACGCAGTATTTT.

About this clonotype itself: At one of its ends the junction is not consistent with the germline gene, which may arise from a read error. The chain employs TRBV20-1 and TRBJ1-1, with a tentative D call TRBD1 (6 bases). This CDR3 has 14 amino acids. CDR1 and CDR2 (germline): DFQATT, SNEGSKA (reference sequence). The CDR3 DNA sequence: TGCAGTGCTAACCCGGGACATTGGAACACTGAAGCTTCCTTT. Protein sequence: CSANPGHWNTEASF.

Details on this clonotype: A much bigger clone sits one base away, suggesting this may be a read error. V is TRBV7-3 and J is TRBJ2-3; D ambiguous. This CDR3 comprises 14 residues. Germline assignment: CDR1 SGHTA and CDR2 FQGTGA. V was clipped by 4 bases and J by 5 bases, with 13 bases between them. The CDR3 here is CASSSTGGGDTQYF. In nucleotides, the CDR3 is TGTGCCAGCAGCTCGACTGGTGGCGGAGATACGCAGTATTTT.

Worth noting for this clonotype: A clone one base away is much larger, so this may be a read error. CDR3 sequence reads: CASSLTSGKVERYF. The CDR3 DNA sequence: TGCGCCAGCAGCTTAACTAGCGGGAAGGTCGAGCGGTACTTC. This chain links TRBV5-1 with TRBJ2-7; TRBD2 aligns across 10 bases. This CDR3 spans 14 amino acids. Looked up from germline, CDR1 is SGHRS and CDR2 is YFSETQ.

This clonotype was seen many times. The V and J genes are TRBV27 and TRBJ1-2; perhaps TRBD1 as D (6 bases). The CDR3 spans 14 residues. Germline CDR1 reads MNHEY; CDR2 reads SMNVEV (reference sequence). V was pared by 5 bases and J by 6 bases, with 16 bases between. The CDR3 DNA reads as TGTGCCAGCAGTCCTCGGACAGAACCCGATGGCTACACCTTC. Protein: CASSPRTEPDGYTF.

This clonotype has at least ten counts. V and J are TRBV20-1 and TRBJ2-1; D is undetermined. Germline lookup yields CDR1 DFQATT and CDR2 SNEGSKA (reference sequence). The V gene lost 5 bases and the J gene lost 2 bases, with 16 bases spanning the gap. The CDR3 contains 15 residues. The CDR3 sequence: CSAAPGLLTYNEQFF. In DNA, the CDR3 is TGCAGTGCTGCCCCCGGCCTGTTGACCTACAATGAGCAGTTCTTC.

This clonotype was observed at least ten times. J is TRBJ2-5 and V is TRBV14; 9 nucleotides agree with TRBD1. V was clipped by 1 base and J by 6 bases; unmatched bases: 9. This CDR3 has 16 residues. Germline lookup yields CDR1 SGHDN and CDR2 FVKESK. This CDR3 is CASSQGAGQGVKTQYF. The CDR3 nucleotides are TGTGCCAGCAGCCAAGGCGCGGGACAGGGCGTCAAGACCCAGTACTTC.

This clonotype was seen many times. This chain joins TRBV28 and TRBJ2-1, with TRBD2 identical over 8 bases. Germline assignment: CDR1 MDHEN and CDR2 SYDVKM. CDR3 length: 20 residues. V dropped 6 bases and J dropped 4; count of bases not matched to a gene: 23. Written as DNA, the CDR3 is TGTGCCAGCAGCCGACGAGTCGGGGCGGGGGGACTGTGGCTTTACAATGAGCAGTTCTTC. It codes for CASSRRVGAGGLWLYNEQFF.

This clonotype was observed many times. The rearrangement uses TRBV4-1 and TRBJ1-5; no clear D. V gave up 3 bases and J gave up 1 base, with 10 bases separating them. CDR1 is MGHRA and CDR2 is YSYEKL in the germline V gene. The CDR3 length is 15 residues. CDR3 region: CASSHAGGSNQPQHF. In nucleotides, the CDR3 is TGCGCCAGCAGCCACGCAGGAGGCAGCAATCAGCCCCAGCATTTT.

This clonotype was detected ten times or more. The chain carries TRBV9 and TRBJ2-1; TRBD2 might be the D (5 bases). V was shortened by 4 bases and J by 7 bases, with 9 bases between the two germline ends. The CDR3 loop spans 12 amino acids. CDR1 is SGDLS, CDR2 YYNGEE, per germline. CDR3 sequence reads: CASSPRLNEQFF. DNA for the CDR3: TGTGCCAGCAGCCCCCGACTAAATGAGCAGTTCTTC. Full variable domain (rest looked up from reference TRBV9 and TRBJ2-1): DSGVTQTPKHLITATGQRVTLRCSPRSGDLSVYWYQQSLDQGLQFLIQYYNGEERAKGNILERFSAQQFPDLHSELNLSSLELGDSALYFCASSPRLNEQFFGPGTRLTVL.

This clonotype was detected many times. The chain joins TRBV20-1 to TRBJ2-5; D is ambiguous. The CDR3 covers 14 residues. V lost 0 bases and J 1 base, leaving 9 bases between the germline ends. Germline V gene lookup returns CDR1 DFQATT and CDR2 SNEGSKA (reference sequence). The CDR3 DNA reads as TGCAGTGCTAGAGATAGCACCCTCCAAGAGACCCAGTACTTC. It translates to CSARDSTLQETQYF.

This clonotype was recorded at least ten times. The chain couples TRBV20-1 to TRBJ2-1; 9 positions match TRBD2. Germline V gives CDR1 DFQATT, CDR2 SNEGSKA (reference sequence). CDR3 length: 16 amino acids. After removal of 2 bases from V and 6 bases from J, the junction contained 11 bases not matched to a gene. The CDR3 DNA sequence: TGCAGTGCTAGACGTCTGACTAGCGGAGTAAGCAATGAGCAGTTCTTC. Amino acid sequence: CSARRLTSGVSNEQFF.